This is a list of T cell receptor beta chains from one sample in a study of T-cell reconstitution after alpha-beta-depleted transplantation in children. TCRdb passed the PCR reads through MiXCR, listing each CDR3 protein once. The sample shows about 980,000 distinct CDR3 sequences, about 29% of them seen only once. The source material was PBMCs, mostly from graft donor cells, sampled 360 days after TCRalphabeta/CD19-depleted stem cell transplant. The receptors here all came from a boy younger than two who had a stem cell transplant for SCID, so the T cells may come from the graft donor. CDR3s include the opening cysteine and the closing phenylalanine or tryptophan. The D gene is left open where the match is weak. Rows may omit the clone size; those that give it use once, few, many or a size class.

v_gene,abundance,j_gene,d_gene,CDR3aa,CDR3nt
TRBV3-1,-,TRBJ1-4,-,CASSQASLNEKLFF,TGTGCCAGCAGCCAAGCCAGCCTTAATGAAAAACTGTTTTTT
TRBV2,few,TRBJ2-1,TRBD2,CASSVSAGEVQNEQFF,TGTGCCAGCAGTGTAAGTGCGGGGGAGGTACAGAATGAGCAGTTCTTC
TRBV12-3/TRBV12-4,few,TRBJ2-3,-,CASTQGPGDTQYF,TGTGCCAGCACCCAAGGCCCGGGGGATACGCAGTATTTT
TRBV3-1,-,TRBJ2-3,-,CASSQRSTDTQYF,TGTGCCAGCAGCCAGCGATCCACAGATACGCAGTATTTT
TRBV10-3,-,TRBJ2-2,TRBD1,CAISVTGGGGELFF,TGTGCCATCAGTGTGACAGGGGGCGGCGGGGAGCTGTTTTTT
TRBV4-2,-,TRBJ2-6,TRBD1,CASSKYPGQGRPGANVLTF,TGTGCCAGCAGCAAGTACCCGGGACAGGGGAGGCCTGGGGCCAACGTCCTGACTTTC
TRBV12-3/TRBV12-4,-,TRBJ2-7,TRBD1,CASSLPGQTYEQYF,TGTGCCAGCAGTTTACCGGGACAGACCTACGAGCAGTACTTC
TRBV18,few,TRBJ2-3,TRBD1,CASSRWDRGIGDTQYF,TGTGCCAGCTCGCGGTGGGACAGGGGAATCGGCGATACGCAGTATTTT
TRBV24-1,-,TRBJ1-2,-,CATSDFAGYTF,TGTGCCACCAGTGATTTCGCAGGCTACACCTTC
TRBV12-3/TRBV12-4,few,TRBJ2-5,TRBD1,CASSRWGQIQETQYF,TGTGCCAGCAGTCGGTGGGGACAGATCCAAGAGACCCAGTACTTC
TRBV20-1,few,TRBJ1-1,-,CSARDPRGADTEAFF,TGCAGTGCTAGAGATCCGCGGGGGGCGGACACTGAAGCTTTCTTT
TRBV5-1,-,TRBJ2-5,-,CASSLRRIQETQYF,TGCGCCAGCAGTTTAAGACGGATTCAAGAGACCCAGTACTTC
TRBV12-3/TRBV12-4,few,TRBJ2-5,TRBD2,CASSLGRVAVSKETQYF,TGTGCCAGCAGTCTGGGGAGGGTAGCCGTATCAAAAGAGACCCAGTACTTC
TRBV12-3/TRBV12-4,-,TRBJ2-1,-,CASSSSRYNEQFF,TGTGCCAGCAGTTCCTCGCGGTACAATGAGCAGTTCTTC
TRBV10-2,few,TRBJ2-3,-,CASSLHQAFPSSTDTQYF,TGCGCCAGCAGTCTCCACCAGGCCTTCCCTTCAAGCACAGATACGCAGTATTTT
TRBV7-6,once,TRBJ1-2,-,CASSSSSRGYGYTF,TGTGCCAGCAGCTCCTCCTCCAGAGGTTATGGCTACACCTTC
TRBV7-6,-,TRBJ2-1,-,CASSSILLSSYNEQFF,TGTGCCAGCAGCTCCATACTCCTTAGCTCCTACAATGAGCAGTTCTTC
TRBV25-1,few,TRBJ2-1,-,CASSDTTVNEQFF,TGTGCCAGCAGTGATACGACCGTCAATGAGCAGTTCTTC
TRBV7-9,-,TRBJ2-7,-,CASSQVLRPYEQYF,TGTGCCAGCAGCCAGGTGTTGAGACCCTACGAGCAGTACTTC
TRBV5-1,few,TRBJ1-1,-,CASSDGQRNTEAFF,TGCGCCAGCAGCGACGGACAGCGAAACACTGAAGCTTTCTTT
TRBV5-1,few,TRBJ1-1,-,CASSSRAVNTEAFF,TGCGCCAGCAGCTCTCGTGCGGTGAACACTGAAGCTTTCTTT
TRBV20-1,-,TRBJ2-1,TRBD2,CSARGQTSGVYNEQFF,TGCAGTGCTAGAGGCCAGACTAGCGGGGTGTACAATGAGCAGTTCTTC
TRBV28,-,TRBJ2-2,-,CASSFGLELFF,TGTGCCAGCAGTTTCGGCTTGGAGCTGTTTTTT
TRBV9,-,TRBJ1-5,-,CASSSGFNQPQHF,TGTGCCAGCAGTTCGGGGTTCAATCAGCCCCAGCATTTT
TRBV10-2,once,TRBJ2-1,-,CAAFASIAGTSNEQFF,TGCGCCGCGTTCGCGAGTATTGCAGGGACGAGCAATGAGCAGTTCTTC
TRBV5-1,-,TRBJ2-5,TRBD1,CASSLRGRPETQYF,TGCGCCAGCAGCTTGAGGGGGCGACCAGAGACCCAGTACTTC
TRBV5-1,-,TRBJ2-3,-,CASSYGRSTDTQYF,TGCGCCAGCAGCTACGGACGGAGCACAGATACGCAGTATTTT
TRBV30,-,TRBJ2-3,TRBD2,CAWSVGTSGTDTQYF,TGTGCCTGGAGTGTCGGGACTAGTGGCACAGATACGCAGTATTTT
TRBV6-2/TRBV6-3,few,TRBJ2-2,TRBD1,CASSHRGMNTGELFF,TGTGCCAGCAGTCACAGGGGAATGAACACCGGGGAGCTGTTTTTT
TRBV20-1,-,TRBJ2-3,-,CSRGGGDADTQYF,TGCTCAAGAGGGGGGGGTGACGCAGATACGCAGTATTTT
TRBV12-3/TRBV12-4,many,TRBJ1-1,-,CASSLRRLNTEAFF,TGTGCCAGCAGTTTACGACGGCTGAACACTGAAGCTTTCTTT
TRBV7-2,-,TRBJ1-5,-,CASSIWTGGNQPQHF,TGTGCCAGCAGCATATGGACGGGAGGCAATCAGCCCCAGCATTTT
TRBV28,few,TRBJ1-2,TRBD1,CASSFPGTGNYGYTF,TGTGCCAGCAGTTTTCCTGGGACAGGGAACTATGGCTACACCTTC
TRBV3-1,-,TRBJ2-1,-,CASSHNRVSNEQFF,TGTGCCAGCAGCCATAACAGGGTTAGCAATGAGCAGTTCTTC
TRBV6-2/TRBV6-3,-,TRBJ2-5,TRBD1,CASSYQGQGYETQYF,TGTGCCAGCAGTTACCAGGGACAGGGTTACGAGACCCAGTACTTC
TRBV7-3,few,TRBJ2-1,-,CASSSGDEQFF,TGTGCCAGCAGCTCAGGGGATGAGCAGTTCTTC
TRBV9,few,TRBJ1-6,-,CASSVEQGGSPLHF,TGTGCCAGCAGCGTAGAACAGGGAGGATCACCCCTCCACTTT
TRBV21-1,-,TRBJ2-7,-,CASSKVRTGHEQYF,TGTGCCAGCAGCAAAGTTCGCACCGGCCACGAGCAGTACTTC
TRBV20-1,-,TRBJ1-1,-,CSASRPEGTPEAFF,TGCAGTGCTAGCAGGCCCGAAGGGACCCCTGAAGCTTTCTTT
TRBV25-1,few,TRBJ1-1,TRBD1,CASSENRGPMNTEAFF,TGTGCCAGCAGTGAAAACAGGGGGCCGATGAACACTGAAGCTTTCTTT
TRBV29-1,few,TRBJ2-3,TRBD2,CSVGRLALDTQYF,TGCAGCGTTGGGAGACTAGCATTAGATACGCAGTATTTT